The 32 T cell receptor beta chains below were found in one sample sequenced in a study of T-cell memory formation after mild COVID-19. TCRdb independently ran MiXCR on the 5' RACE reads; one entry per CDR3 protein. Here the sample spans fewer than 450,000 distinct CDR3 sequences, 20% to 25% being singletons. The sample comprised PBMCs or a T cell subset sorted from them (not recorded which). The receptors were gathered from an adult woman who had mild COVID-19 (a few samples of this study predate the infection). Cell type and time point are not known.

V and J are TRBV24-1 and TRBJ2-2, with D unclear. The germline V gene has CDR1 KGHDR and CDR2 SFDVKD. CDR3 length equals 16 residues. Trimming removed 0 bases from V and 8 bases from J, with 15 bases in between. The CDR3 loop is CATSDLLYQSGGELFF. CDR3 in DNA: TGTGCCACCAGTGATTTGCTGTACCAGTCCGGTGGGGAGCTGTTTTTT.

A single count supports this clonotype. The V and J genes are TRBV7-3 and TRBJ2-1, with D possibly TRBD1 on 5 matching bases. CDR3 length: 16 residues. The V end lost 3 bases, the J end lost 1 base, and 13 bases lay between the germline ends. Per the germline V gene, CDR1 is SGHTA and CDR2 is FQGTGA. CDR3 amino acids: CASSFVQGSSYNEQFF. CDR3 DNA: TGTGCCAGCAGCTTTGTGCAGGGTAGTTCCTACAATGAGCAGTTCTTC. Full variable domain (rest looked up from reference TRBV7-3 and TRBJ2-1): GAGVSQTPSNKVTEKGKYVELRCDPISGHTALYWYRQSLGQGPEFLIYFQGTGAADDSGLPNDRFFAVRPEGSVSTLKIQRTERGDSAVYLCASSFVQGSSYNEQFFGPGTRLTVL.

The V and J genes are TRBV5-1 and TRBJ2-5, with a weak D call TRBD2 (6 bases). This CDR3 region has 15 residues. Germline V gives CDR1 SGHRS, CDR2 YFSETQ. Deletions cut 4 bases from V and 2 bases from J, with 15 bases between. CDR3 nucleotides: TGCGCCAGCAGCGGTGCTGGGGGAGGTCAAGAGACCCAGTACTTC. It is translated as CASSGAGGGQETQYF.

The chain joins TRBV5-1 to TRBJ2-7; D gene unclear. V was pared by 0 bases and J by 6 bases, with 10 bases between. Germline V gene data show CDR1 as SGHRS and CDR2 as YFSETQ. The CDR3 length is 13 residues. Here the CDR3 DNA reads TGCGCCAGCAGCTTGGCCGGGCGGTCCGAGCAGTACTTC. The encoded protein is CASSLAGRSEQYF.

This clonotype was detected only a few times. CDR3 sequence (DNA): TGCGCCAGCAAACCGCTCGGGGGGAACTATGGCTACACCTTC. Amino acid sequence: CASKPLGGNYGYTF. The gene calls are TRBV5-1 and TRBJ1-2; a possible D gene is TRBD1 (5 bases). CDR3 length equals 14 residues. Trimming left V 6 bases short and J 2 bases short, with 14 bases between. Germline V CDR1 and CDR2: SGHRS, YFSETQ.

The chain employs TRBV30 and TRBJ2-2; weak D call: TRBD2 (5 bases). V was cut by 0 bases and J by 3 bases, with 11 bases left in between. Germline loops: CDR1 GTSNPN, CDR2 SVGIG (reference sequence). This CDR3 contains 15 residues. The CDR3 reads CAWSVEGRDTGELFF. The DNA of the CDR3 is TGTGCCTGGAGTGTAGAGGGAAGGGACACCGGGGAGCTGTTTTTT.

This chain joins TRBV12-3 or TRBV12-4 and TRBJ1-1; 9 bases map to TRBD1. The CDR3 has 13 residues. V was pared by 1 base and J by 7 bases, with 1 base of the junction left unmatched. The CDR3 here is CASSLETGGEAFF. The CDR3 bases are TGTGCCAGCAGTTTAGAGACAGGGGGTGAAGCTTTCTTT.

This chain joins TRBV5-1 and TRBJ1-2; D gene ambiguous. Trimming cost V 5 bases and J 6 bases, with 20 bases left between them. The CDR3 is made up of 15 amino acids. Germline-derived CDR1 and CDR2 are SGHRS and YFSETQ. The CDR3 protein is CASSRAVSEQDGYTF. CDR3 coding DNA: TGCGCCAGCAGTCGCGCGGTTTCCGAGCAGGATGGCTACACCTTC. The complete variable domain, with remaining parts taken from reference TRBV5-1 and TRBJ1-2, reads KAGVTQTPRYLIKTRGQQVTLSCSPISGHRSVSWYQQTPGQGLQFLFEYFSETQRNKGNFPGRFSGRQFSNSRSEMNVSTLELGDSALYLCASSRAVSEQDGYTFGSGTRLTVV.

The V gene is TRBV27, the J gene TRBJ2-1, with TRBD1 identical over 10 bases. The CDR3 is made up of 15 amino acids. In germline, CDR1 is MNHEY, CDR2 SMNVEV (reference sequence). The junction had 10 bases not matched to a gene; V was cut back by 8 bases and J by 6 bases. CDR3 in DNA: TGTGCCAGCCGCCGCGGGACAGGGGCGTTCAATGAGCAGTTCTTC. It yields the protein CASRRGTGAFNEQFF.

The V gene is TRBV18, the J gene TRBJ2-7; D not certain. The V gene's germline CDR1 is KGHSH and CDR2 LQKENI. This CDR3 has 13 residues. Trimming cost V 6 bases and J 5 bases, with 14 bases left between them. In DNA form, the CDR3 reads TGTGCCAGCTCCCCTACCCAAATTCACGAGCAGTACTTC. Translated: CASSPTQIHEQYF.

This clonotype was seen only a few times. The V and J genes are TRBV6-6 and TRBJ1-5, with D perhaps matching TRBD1 (6 bases). This CDR3 is built from 17 residues. V dropped 5 bases and J dropped 1 base, with 18 bases sitting between them. From germline, CDR1 is MNHNY and CDR2 SVGAGI (reference sequence). The CDR3 nucleotides are TGTGCCAGCAGTCATAGTCCGGGGGGCAGAAGCAATCAGCCCCAGCATTTT. Translation: CASSHSPGGRSNQPQHF.

This clonotype was counted between two and nine times. The rearrangement joins TRBV6-5 to TRBJ2-2; D not certain. The CDR3 contains 14 residues. Germline values: CDR1 MNHEY, CDR2 SVGAGI. Trimming pared 0 bases from V and 2 bases from J, leaving 4 bases between. The CDR3 region is CASSYSRNTGELFF. As DNA, the CDR3 is TGTGCCAGCAGTTACTCCCGAAACACCGGGGAGCTGTTTTTT.

This clonotype has just a few counts. This chain links TRBV27 with TRBJ2-5; D possibly corresponds to TRBD1 (5 bases). Per germline, CDR1 MNHEY and CDR2 SMNVEV (reference sequence). Trimming took 8 bases from V and 5 from J, leaving 15 bases between them. There are 13 residues in the CDR3. CDR3 in amino acids: CASRQQQAETQYF. CDR3 bases: TGTGCCAGCCGACAGCAACAGGCGGAGACCCAGTACTTC.

The genes are TRBV6-2 or TRBV6-3 and TRBJ2-3, with 9 nucleotides matching TRBD2. Trimming cost V 5 bases and J 6 bases; bases outside gene matches: 6. Per germline, CDR1 MNHEY and CDR2 SVGEGT. The CDR3 has 14 residues. The CDR3 sequence is CASSLSGRADTQYF. In DNA form, the CDR3 reads TGTGCCAGCAGTCTTAGCGGGAGAGCTGATACGCAGTATTTT.

The chain carries TRBV20-1 and TRBJ1-2, with TRBD1 matching 9 bases. The ends lost 2 bases at V and 2 bases at J; junction bases unmatched: 12. CDR1 and CDR2 (germline): DFQATT, SNEGSKA (reference sequence). The CDR3 consists of 17 residues. The CDR3 spells CSARYTGGTGRNYGYTF. The CDR3 bases are TGCAGTGCTAGATACACTGGGGGGACAGGGCGGAACTATGGCTACACCTTC.

The rearrangement uses TRBV4-2 and TRBJ2-2, with D uncertain. This CDR3 spans 17 amino acids. Germline CDR1 is LGHNA and CDR2 is YNFKEQ. V was clipped by 6 bases and J by 0 bases, with 17 bases between them. The CDR3 sequence is CASSSVGQAPNTGELFF. The CDR3 DNA follows: TGTGCCAGCAGTTCGGTTGGGCAGGCACCGAACACCGGGGAGCTGTTTTTT.

This clonotype has a handful of counts. This chain joins TRBV19 and TRBJ2-3, with D possibly being TRBD2 (6 bases). The CDR3 is 17 residues long. Germline-derived CDR1 and CDR2 are LNHDA and SQIVND (reference sequence). V lost 5 bases and J lost 2, with 20 bases in between. CDR3 in DNA: TGTGCCAGTAGTTTACCCTCCTCCAGGACTACCACAGATACGCAGTATTTT. It yields the protein CASSLPSSRTTTDTQYF.

J is TRBJ2-2 and V is TRBV24-1; 10 positions match TRBD2. CDR1 and CDR2 (germline): KGHDR, SFDVKD. The CDR3 extends over 17 amino acids. Trimming took 5 bases from V and 6 from J; bases not matched to a gene: 11. The CDR3 reads CATSALGTSDIAGELFF. CDR3 coding DNA: TGTGCCACCAGTGCACTCGGGACTAGCGATATAGCCGGGGAGCTGTTTTTT.

V usage is TRBV7-3 and J usage is TRBJ2-1, with TRBD2 matching 12 bases. The germline CDR1 and CDR2 sequences are SGHTA and FQGTGA. With V trimmed by 5 bases and J by 10 bases, 12 bases remained unmatched. This CDR3 has 16 amino acids. Written as DNA, the CDR3 is TGTGCCAGCAGCCTAATGGGACTAGCGGGCGGAATCGAGCAGTTCTTC. Translating it yields CASSLMGLAGGIEQFF.

The V gene is TRBV6-5, the J gene TRBJ2-3; unclear D gene. The ends were cut back, 0 bases at V and 0 bases at J, with 10 bases in the middle. CDR1 is MNHEY and CDR2 is SVGAGI in the germline V gene. The CDR3 is 16 residues long. DNA of the CDR3: TGTGCCAGCAGTTACTCGAGACGGGCCAGCACAGATACGCAGTATTTT. Translation: CASSYSRRASTDTQYF.

The chain couples TRBV6-5 to TRBJ1-1; unclear D gene. In germline, CDR1 is MNHEY, CDR2 SVGAGI. Trimming stripped 0 bases from V and 5 bases from J, with 7 bases between. The CDR3 loop spans 13 amino acids. Here the CDR3 DNA reads TGTGCCAGCAGTTACTCCGTTAAGACTGAAGCTTTCTTT. The encoded protein is CASSYSVKTEAFF.

CDR3 residues: CATSASGQNSYNEQFF. The CDR3 region has the DNA TGTGCCACCAGTGCTAGCGGCCAGAATTCCTACAATGAGCAGTTCTTC. J is TRBJ2-1 and V is TRBV24-1, with 7 positions matching TRBD2. J gave up 1 base and V 5 bases, and 7 bases lay outside the gene matches. In germline, CDR1 is KGHDR, CDR2 SFDVKD. This CDR3 has 16 residues.

In its sample, this clonotype was seen many times. The V gene is TRBV20-1, the J gene TRBJ2-6; no definite D call. The CDR3 runs 14 residues. V lost 4 bases, J lost 2 bases, and 9 bases lay in between. Germline V gene lookup returns CDR1 DFQATT and CDR2 SNEGSKA (reference sequence). CDR3 nucleotides: TGCAGTGCTAAGAGAGTTCCTGGGGCCAACGTCCTGACTTTC. The encoded protein is CSAKRVPGANVLTF.

The gene calls are TRBV2 and TRBJ1-1; D is possibly TRBD1 (6 bases). The CDR3 length is 12 residues. Per germline, CDR1 SNHLY and CDR2 FYNNEI. V lost 7 bases and J lost 5, with 11 bases in between. The CDR3 reads CASKGDTTEAFF. As DNA, the CDR3 is TGTGCCAGCAAAGGGGACACTACTGAAGCTTTCTTT.

V usage is TRBV29-1 and J usage is TRBJ1-2, with D perhaps matching TRBD1 (5 bases). The CDR3 has 13 residues. Germline CDR1 and CDR2: SQVTM and ANQGSEA. The ends were cut back, 4 bases at V and 8 bases at J, with 17 bases in the middle. CDR3 amino acids: CSVARDSSSGYTF. CDR3 sequence (DNA): TGCAGCGTTGCCAGAGACAGCTCGTCAGGCTACACCTTC.

This clonotype was seen more than once but under ten times. The chain carries TRBV21-1 and TRBJ1-2; TRBD1, as called in the table, went unchecked against the DNA. TRBV21-1 is tagged as a pseudogene. This CDR3 region has 17 residues. The CDR3 here is CASSKERSRGQGYGYTF. CDR3 DNA sequence: TGTGCCAGCAGCAAAGAGCGAAGCAGGGGGCAGGGCTATGGCTACACCTTC.

This clonotype was seen repeatedly, ten times or more. The chain joins TRBV12-3 or TRBV12-4 to TRBJ1-6; D remains ambiguous. Trimming stripped 7 bases from V and 9 bases from J, with 13 bases between. The CDR3 covers 13 residues. Written as DNA, the CDR3 is TGTGCCAGCATCGAGGGAGCAGGTTCACCCCTCCACTTT. Translating gives CASIEGAGSPLHF.

This clonotype showed up many times. The rearrangement uses TRBV7-9 and TRBJ1-1; 10 nucleotides match TRBD1. The CDR3 contains 14 residues. Germline values: CDR1 SEHNR, CDR2 FQNEAQ (reference sequence). The J segment lost 5 bases and the V segment lost 6 bases, leaving 6 bases of the junction unmatched. The CDR3 DNA follows: TGTGCCAGCAGATCTAGACAGGGGGCAACTGAAGCTTTCTTT. It yields the protein CASRSRQGATEAFF. Full variable domain (rest looked up from reference TRBV7-9 and TRBJ1-1): DTGVSQNPRHKITKRGQNVTFRCDPISEHNRLYWYRQTLGQGPEFLTYFQNEAQLEKSRLLSDRFSAERPKGSFSTLEIQRTEQGDSAMYLCASRSRQGATEAFFGQGTRLTVV.

This clonotype came up a few times. The V and J genes are TRBV14 and TRBJ2-1; 7 bases line up with TRBD1. Germline V CDR1 and CDR2: SGHDN, FVKESK. The V and J ends lost 0 bases and 9 bases, in that order; junction bases with no gene match: 11. The CDR3 extends over 16 amino acids. CDR3 protein: CASSQEFRQGLGEQFF. In DNA form, the CDR3 reads TGTGCCAGCAGCCAAGAATTTCGACAGGGCCTAGGTGAGCAGTTCTTC.

The J gene is TRBJ2-5, the V gene TRBV24-1, with D possibly matching TRBD1 (6 bases). The CDR3 length is 15 residues. V was pared by 1 base and J by 2 bases, with 10 bases between. The germline V gene encodes CDR1 KGHDR and CDR2 SFDVKD. This CDR3 reads CATSDLGQSQETQYF. The DNA for the CDR3 is TGTGCCACCAGTGATTTAGGACAGTCACAAGAGACCCAGTACTTC.

V usage is TRBV30 and J usage is TRBJ1-1, with D unclear. The CDR3 is made up of 13 amino acids. Germline loops: CDR1 GTSNPN, CDR2 SVGIG (reference sequence). Trimming removed 8 bases from V and 6 bases from J, with 19 bases in between. CDR3 loop: CASLGPPRSEAFF. For the CDR3, the DNA is TGTGCCAGCCTAGGTCCCCCGAGGTCTGAAGCTTTCTTT.

This clonotype came up a few times. The V gene is TRBV14, the J gene TRBJ1-2; 7 nucleotides line up with TRBD1. Germline loops: CDR1 SGHDN, CDR2 FVKESK. After removal of 6 bases from V and 7 bases from J, the junction contained 11 bases not matched to a gene. The CDR3 has 14 residues. The CDR3 bases are TGTGCCAGCAGGCACAGGGGAAGTTCGGGTGGCTACACCTTC. Its protein is CASRHRGSSGGYTF.